The rows below give T cell receptor beta chains drawn from one sample of a study of shared clonotypes between healthy human individuals. TCRdb keeps only in-frame clones here, not all; method: immunoSEQ multiplex PCR. The sample has 450,000 to 500,000 clones, over 70% seen once; the top ten hold about 12%. Input material: PBMCs. These receptors all stem from a middle-aged woman in good health. Some clones in this sample may be carry-over from other donors' samples. Both conserved end residues are part of each CDR3. A D gene is named only where the DNA matches it firmly. Only some rows state a clone size, as once, few, many or a class for expanded clones.

d_call: TRBD1; v_call: TRBV30; j_call: TRBJ2-6; clone_size: NA; cdr3_aa: CAWSAGQNANVLTF; cdr3_nt: TGTGCCTGGAGTGCGGGACAGAACGCCAACGTCCTGACTTTC
d_call: TRBD1; v_call: TRBV9; j_call: TRBJ1-1; clone_size: NA; cdr3_aa: CASSARQGAITEAFF; cdr3_nt: TGTGCCAGCAGCGCACGACAGGGGGCGATCACTGAAGCTTTCTTT
d_call: NA; v_call: TRBV5-4; j_call: TRBJ2-1; clone_size: NA; cdr3_aa: CASSLDTGWYNEQFF; cdr3_nt: TGTGCCAGCAGCTTGGATACAGGGTGGTACAATGAGCAGTTCTTC
d_call: NA; v_call: TRBV5-6; j_call: TRBJ2-7; clone_size: NA; cdr3_aa: CASSWGALTYEQYF; cdr3_nt: TGTGCCAGCAGCTGGGGGGCCCTTACCTACGAGCAGTACTTC
d_call: NA; v_call: TRBV27; j_call: TRBJ1-2; clone_size: NA; cdr3_aa: CASSSLVRGSGYTF; cdr3_nt: TGTGCCAGCAGTTCCCTCGTCCGGGGTTCTGGCTACACCTTC
d_call: NA; v_call: TRBV30; j_call: TRBJ2-7; clone_size: NA; cdr3_aa: CAWSVYFGSEQYF; cdr3_nt: TGTGCCTGGAGTGTGTACTTCGGAAGCGAGCAGTACTTC
d_call: TRBD1; v_call: TRBV10-1; j_call: TRBJ1-1; clone_size: NA; cdr3_aa: CASSESTGGHTEAFF; cdr3_nt: TGCGCCAGCAGTGAGTCGACAGGGGGGCACACTGAAGCTTTCTTT
d_call: NA; v_call: TRBV30; j_call: TRBJ2-6; clone_size: NA; cdr3_aa: CAWSVLGVSGANVLTF; cdr3_nt: TGTGCCTGGAGTGTACTTGGGGTCTCTGGGGCCAACGTCCTGACTTTC
d_call: TRBD2; v_call: TRBV5-1; j_call: TRBJ2-1; clone_size: NA; cdr3_aa: CASSLGGTSGNEQFF; cdr3_nt: TGCGCCAGCAGCTTGGGGGGGACTAGCGGCAATGAGCAGTTCTTC
d_call: TRBD2; v_call: TRBV19; j_call: TRBJ2-1; clone_size: once; cdr3_aa: CASSPTSGYNEQFF; cdr3_nt: TGTGCCAGTAGTCCAACTAGCGGCTACAATGAGCAGTTCTTC
d_call: NA; v_call: TRBV30; j_call: TRBJ1-4; clone_size: once; cdr3_aa: CAWSAQNEKLFF; cdr3_nt: TGTGCCTGGAGTGCGCAGAATGAAAAACTGTTTTTT
d_call: TRBD1; v_call: TRBV27; j_call: TRBJ2-2; clone_size: NA; cdr3_aa: CASSLRRGTGGGELFF; cdr3_nt: TGTGCCAGCAGTTTACGGAGGGGGACAGGGGGCGGGGAGCTGTTTTTT
d_call: NA; v_call: TRBV19; j_call: TRBJ1-2; clone_size: NA; cdr3_aa: CASSRSGGPDYGYTF; cdr3_nt: TGTGCCAGTAGCAGGAGTGGGGGACCCGACTATGGCTACACCTTC
d_call: TRBD1; v_call: TRBV7-2; j_call: TRBJ2-3; clone_size: NA; cdr3_aa: CASSLETGTDTQYF; cdr3_nt: TGTGCCAGCAGCTTAGAGACAGGGACAGATACGCAGTATTTT
d_call: TRBD2; v_call: TRBV5-1; j_call: TRBJ2-5; clone_size: NA; cdr3_aa: CASSPNSGSGETQYF; cdr3_nt: TGCGCCAGCAGCCCGAATAGCGGGAGTGGAGAGACCCAGTACTTC
d_call: NA; v_call: TRBV7-9; j_call: TRBJ2-7; clone_size: NA; cdr3_aa: CASSRTVSYEQYF; cdr3_nt: TGTGCCAGCAGCCGCACAGTTTCCTACGAGCAGTACTTC
d_call: NA; v_call: TRBV6-1; j_call: TRBJ1-2; clone_size: NA; cdr3_aa: CASSGRVEAYGYTF; cdr3_nt: TGTGCCAGCAGTGGCCGGGTGGAGGCCTATGGCTACACCTTC
d_call: NA; v_call: TRBV7-2; j_call: TRBJ2-1; clone_size: NA; cdr3_aa: CASSSKGGGSYNEQFF; cdr3_nt: TGTGCCAGCAGCTCCAAGGGGGGAGGCTCCTACAATGAGCAGTTCTTC
d_call: NA; v_call: TRBV5-6; j_call: TRBJ2-1; clone_size: once; cdr3_aa: CASSLAVGAAVDNEQFF; cdr3_nt: TGTGCCAGCAGCTTGGCCGTCGGGGCAGCCGTCGACAATGAGCAGTTCTTC
d_call: TRBD1; v_call: TRBV7-6; j_call: TRBJ1-2; clone_size: NA; cdr3_aa: CASSLEEGAIYGYTF; cdr3_nt: TGTGCCAGCAGCTTAGAGGAGGGGGCCATATATGGCTACACCTTC
d_call: TRBD2; v_call: TRBV27; j_call: TRBJ2-7; clone_size: NA; cdr3_aa: CASSFLRTSGTYEQYF; cdr3_nt: TGTGCCAGCAGTTTTCTGAGGACTAGCGGAACCTACGAGCAGTACTTC
d_call: NA; v_call: TRBV6-6; j_call: TRBJ2-2; clone_size: NA; cdr3_aa: CASSYPITGELFF; cdr3_nt: TGTGCCAGCAGTTACCCGATTACCGGGGAGCTGTTTTTT
d_call: NA; v_call: TRBV15; j_call: TRBJ2-2; clone_size: NA; cdr3_aa: CATSRAGYNGELFF; cdr3_nt: TGTGCCACCAGCAGAGCAGGTTATAACGGGGAGCTGTTTTTT
d_call: NA; v_call: TRBV5-1; j_call: TRBJ2-5; clone_size: once; cdr3_aa: CASSLGGTAQETQYF; cdr3_nt: TGCGCCAGCAGCTTGGGAGGGACGGCCCAAGAGACCCAGTACTTC
d_call: NA; v_call: TRBV30; j_call: TRBJ2-5; clone_size: NA; cdr3_aa: CAWSRQIYQETQYF; cdr3_nt: TGTGCCTGGAGCCGACAGATCTACCAAGAGACCCAGTACTTC
d_call: NA; v_call: TRBV7-3; j_call: TRBJ1-1; clone_size: NA; cdr3_aa: CASSLTSDTEAFF; cdr3_nt: TGTGCCAGCAGCTTAACGTCCGACACTGAAGCTTTCTTT
d_call: TRBD2; v_call: TRBV5-6; j_call: TRBJ2-7; clone_size: NA; cdr3_aa: CASSPSPAGAYEQYF; cdr3_nt: TGTGCCAGCAGTCCTTCGCCAGCGGGGGCCTACGAGCAGTACTTC
d_call: TRBD1; v_call: TRBV19; j_call: TRBJ1-2; clone_size: NA; cdr3_aa: CASSTGTGAGYGYTF; cdr3_nt: TGTGCCAGTAGTACCGGGACAGGGGCCGGCTATGGCTACACCTTC
d_call: TRBD1; v_call: TRBV13; j_call: TRBJ2-7; clone_size: NA; cdr3_aa: CASSFPQGEKPYEQYF; cdr3_nt: TGTGCCAGCAGCTTTCCCCAGGGGGAGAAGCCCTACGAGCAGTACTTC
d_call: NA; v_call: TRBV7-9; j_call: TRBJ1-2; clone_size: NA; cdr3_aa: CASINTGFYGYTF; cdr3_nt: TGTGCCAGCATCAACACCGGGTTCTATGGCTACACCTTC
d_call: NA; v_call: TRBV2; j_call: TRBJ1-2; clone_size: few; cdr3_aa: CASTISLSETYGYTF; cdr3_nt: TGTGCCAGCACGATATCCTTGTCAGAAACCTATGGCTACACCTTC
d_call: NA; v_call: TRBV27; j_call: TRBJ2-1; clone_size: NA; cdr3_aa: CASTGVIYNEQFF; cdr3_nt: TGTGCCAGCACGGGAGTGATCTACAATGAGCAGTTCTTC
d_call: NA; v_call: TRBV5-1; j_call: TRBJ1-5; clone_size: NA; cdr3_aa: CASSLDSNQPQHF; cdr3_nt: TGCGCCAGCAGCTTGGATAGCAATCAGCCCCAGCATTTT
d_call: TRBD1; v_call: TRBV2; j_call: TRBJ2-7; clone_size: NA; cdr3_aa: CASSKGQGANEQYF; cdr3_nt: TGTGCCAGCAGTAAGGGACAGGGGGCCAACGAGCAGTACTTC
d_call: TRBD1; v_call: TRBV6-5; j_call: TRBJ1-2; clone_size: NA; cdr3_aa: CASSRTGGYGYTF; cdr3_nt: TGTGCCAGCAGTCGGACAGGGGGCTATGGCTACACCTTC
d_call: TRBD2; v_call: TRBV9; j_call: TRBJ2-5; clone_size: NA; cdr3_aa: CASSVGLAGEQYF; cdr3_nt: TGTGCCAGCAGCGTTGGGCTAGCGGGAGAGCAGTACTTC
d_call: TRBD1; v_call: TRBV6-6; j_call: TRBJ1-5; clone_size: NA; cdr3_aa: CASKMGQVDQPQHF; cdr3_nt: TGTGCCAGCAAAATGGGACAGGTAGATCAGCCCCAGCATTTT
d_call: NA; v_call: TRBV6-1; j_call: TRBJ1-2; clone_size: NA; cdr3_aa: CASSGTHGGYTF; cdr3_nt: TGTGCCAGCAGTGGGACCCATGGTGGCTACACCTTC
d_call: NA; v_call: TRBV5-1; j_call: TRBJ2-7; clone_size: few; cdr3_aa: CASSLWFSQGSYEQYF; cdr3_nt: TGCGCCAGCAGCTTGTGGTTTTCTCAAGGTTCCTACGAGCAGTACTTC
d_call: NA; v_call: TRBV18; j_call: TRBJ1-1; clone_size: NA; cdr3_aa: CASSPPRGEFSMNTEAFF; cdr3_nt: TGTGCCAGCTCACCACCGAGGGGAGAGTTCTCAATGAACACTGAAGCTTTCTTT
d_call: NA; v_call: TRBV10-3; j_call: TRBJ2-4; clone_size: NA; cdr3_aa: CAISESAGTIENIQYF; cdr3_nt: TGTGCCATCAGTGAGTCGGCGGGGACAATCGAAAACATTCAGTACTTC
d_call: NA; v_call: TRBV28; j_call: TRBJ2-7; clone_size: few; cdr3_aa: CASSQGASVVYEQYF; cdr3_nt: TGTGCCAGCAGCCAGGGTGCTAGCGTCGTATACGAGCAGTACTTC
d_call: NA; v_call: TRBV5-4; j_call: TRBJ2-2; clone_size: NA; cdr3_aa: CASSTSGAGELFF; cdr3_nt: TGTGCCAGCAGCACCAGTGGGGCCGGGGAGCTGTTTTTT
d_call: TRBD2; v_call: TRBV7-6; j_call: TRBJ2-1; clone_size: NA; cdr3_aa: CASSLEGLAGYNEQFF; cdr3_nt: TGTGCCAGCAGCTTAGAGGGACTAGCGGGATACAATGAGCAGTTCTTC
d_call: TRBD1; v_call: TRBV25-1; j_call: TRBJ2-1; clone_size: once; cdr3_aa: CASSDQGQARDEQFF; cdr3_nt: TGTGCCAGCAGTGATCAAGGACAGGCTCGAGATGAGCAGTTCTTC
d_call: TRBD2; v_call: TRBV6-5; j_call: TRBJ2-1; clone_size: NA; cdr3_aa: CASSLSGRGGWEQFF; cdr3_nt: TGTGCCAGCAGCCTTAGCGGGAGAGGGGGATGGGAGCAGTTCTTC
d_call: NA; v_call: TRBV10-3; j_call: TRBJ1-5; clone_size: NA; cdr3_aa: CATQGNSNQPQHF; cdr3_nt: TGTGCCACACAGGGAAATAGCAATCAGCCCCAGCATTTT
d_call: NA; v_call: TRBV28; j_call: TRBJ1-5; clone_size: NA; cdr3_aa: CASSFGTREGQPQHF; cdr3_nt: TGTGCCAGCAGTTTTGGCACCCGGGAGGGACAGCCCCAGCATTTT
d_call: TRBD2; v_call: TRBV5-1; j_call: TRBJ2-1; clone_size: NA; cdr3_aa: CATQLGRDRYNEQFF; cdr3_nt: TGCGCCACCCAGCTTGGGAGGGACCGTTACAATGAGCAGTTCTTC
d_call: TRBD1; v_call: TRBV9; j_call: TRBJ2-6; clone_size: few; cdr3_aa: CASSPGDRFYSGANVLTF; cdr3_nt: TGTGCCAGCAGCCCAGGGGACAGGTTCTACTCTGGGGCCAACGTCCTGACTTTC
d_call: NA; v_call: TRBV7-9; j_call: TRBJ1-5; clone_size: NA; cdr3_aa: CASSQSGQPQHF; cdr3_nt: TGTGCCAGCAGCCAATCGGGTCAGCCCCAGCATTTT
d_call: NA; v_call: TRBV27; j_call: TRBJ1-5; clone_size: NA; cdr3_aa: CASSFNRGNQPQHF; cdr3_nt: TGTGCCAGCAGCTTCAACAGGGGCAATCAGCCCCAGCATTTT
d_call: NA; v_call: TRBV13; j_call: TRBJ2-7; clone_size: few; cdr3_aa: CASSETSSGDEQYF; cdr3_nt: TGTGCCAGCAGCGAGACTTCGAGCGGCGACGAGCAGTACTTC
d_call: NA; v_call: TRBV5-6; j_call: TRBJ2-2; clone_size: few; cdr3_aa: CASSLAGANTGELFF; cdr3_nt: TGTGCCAGCAGCTTGGCGGGGGCGAACACCGGGGAGCTGTTTTTT
d_call: NA; v_call: TRBV29-1; j_call: TRBJ2-2; clone_size: NA; cdr3_aa: CRREIDTVWGSGTGELFF; cdr3_nt: TGCAGACGAGAGATAGACACAGTATGGGGCTCGGGCACCGGGGAGCTGTTTTTT
d_call: NA; v_call: TRBV5-1; j_call: TRBJ2-1; clone_size: once; cdr3_aa: CASSLGSSFSYNEQFF; cdr3_nt: TGCGCCAGCAGCTTGGGTAGTAGCTTCTCCTACAATGAGCAGTTCTTC
d_call: NA; v_call: TRBV5-5; j_call: TRBJ1-3; clone_size: NA; cdr3_aa: CASSTQGGNTIYF; cdr3_nt: TGTGCCAGCAGCACCCAGGGAGGAAACACCATATATTTT
d_call: NA; v_call: TRBV10-3; j_call: TRBJ2-3; clone_size: many; cdr3_aa: CAISRGEGTDTQYF; cdr3_nt: TGTGCCATCAGCAGGGGGGAGGGCACAGATACGCAGTATTTT
d_call: TRBD1; v_call: TRBV18; j_call: TRBJ2-3; clone_size: NA; cdr3_aa: CASSSTGTDTQYF; cdr3_nt: TGTGCCAGCTCCTCGACAGGGACGGATACGCAGTATTTT
d_call: NA; v_call: TRBV6-1; j_call: TRBJ2-7; clone_size: NA; cdr3_aa: CASSENIGGRRKGRF; cdr3_nt: TGTGCCAGCAGTGAAAACATTGGAGGACGCCGGAAAGGCCGCTTC